This T cell receptor (beta chain) was identified during a study of blood T cell repertoires in COVID-19. Study context: PBMCs, B-cell-depleted T cells, or T cells were the source of the cDNA or gDNA that made up the material.

Original processing notes: By means of reference gene primer amplification, nucleated cell counts were estimated. The repertoire was sequenced with immunoSEQ multiplex PCR; TCRdb's copy has only in-frame clones and lacks some. Clone size and the V and J calls come from that table; the DNA yielded D and trimming. Here the sample spans 35,000 to 45,000 clones, about 88% being singletons. Input material: peripheral blood. The clonotype comes from a human donor in a cohort sampled during active COVID-19.

Here the CDR3 reads CAWSFTGTSGQETQYF. The CDR3 DNA reads TGTGCCTGGAGTTTCACCGGGACTAGCGGACAAGAGACCCAGTACTTC. The genes are TRBV30 and TRBJ2-5, with 11 nucleotides matching TRBD2. Per germline, CDR1 GTSNPN and CDR2 SVGIG (reference sequence). The CDR3 totals 16 residues. J was trimmed by 2 bases and V by 2 bases; bases with no gene match: 7.